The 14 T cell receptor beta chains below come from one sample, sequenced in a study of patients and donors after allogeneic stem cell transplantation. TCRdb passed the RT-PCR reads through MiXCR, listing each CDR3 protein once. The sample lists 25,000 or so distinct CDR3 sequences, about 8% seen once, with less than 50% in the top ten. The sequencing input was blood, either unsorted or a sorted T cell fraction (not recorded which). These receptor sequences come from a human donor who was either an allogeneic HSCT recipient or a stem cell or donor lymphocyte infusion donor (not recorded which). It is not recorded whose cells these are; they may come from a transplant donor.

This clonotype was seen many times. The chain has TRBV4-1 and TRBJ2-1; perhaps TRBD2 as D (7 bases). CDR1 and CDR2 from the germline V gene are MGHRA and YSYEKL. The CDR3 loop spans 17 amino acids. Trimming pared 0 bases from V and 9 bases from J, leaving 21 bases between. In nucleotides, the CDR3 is TGCGCCAGCAGCCAAGAAATGGGCGGGGGCCTCTGGGGTGAGCAGTTCTTC. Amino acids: CASSQEMGGGLWGEQFF.

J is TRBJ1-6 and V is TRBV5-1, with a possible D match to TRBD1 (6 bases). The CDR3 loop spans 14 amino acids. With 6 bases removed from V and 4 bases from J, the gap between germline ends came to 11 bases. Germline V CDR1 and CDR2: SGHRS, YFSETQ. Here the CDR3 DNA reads TGCGCCAGCAACAACGGACAGTATAATTCACCCCTCCACTTT. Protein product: CASNNGQYNSPLHF.

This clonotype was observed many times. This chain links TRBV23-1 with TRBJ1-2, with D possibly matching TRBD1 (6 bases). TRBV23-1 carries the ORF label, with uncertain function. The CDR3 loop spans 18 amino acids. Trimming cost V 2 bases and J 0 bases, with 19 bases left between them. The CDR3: CASSQLYKTGRTNYGYTF. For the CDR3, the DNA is TGCGCCAGCAGTCAACTCTACAAGACAGGCCGTACTAACTATGGCTACACCTTC.

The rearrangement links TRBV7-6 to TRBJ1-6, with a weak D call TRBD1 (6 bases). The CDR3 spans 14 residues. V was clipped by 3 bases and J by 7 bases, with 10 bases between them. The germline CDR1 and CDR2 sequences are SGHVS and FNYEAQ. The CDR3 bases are TGTGCCAGCAGCTTGTCAGGGGACAATTCACCCCTCCACTTT. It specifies CASSLSGDNSPLHF. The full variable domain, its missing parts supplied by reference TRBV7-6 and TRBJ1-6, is GAGVSQSPRYKVTKRGQDVALRCDPISGHVSLYWYRQALGQGPEFLTYFNYEAQQDKSGLPNDRFSAERPEGSISTLTIQRTEQRDSAMYRCASSLSGDNSPLHFGNGTRLTVT.

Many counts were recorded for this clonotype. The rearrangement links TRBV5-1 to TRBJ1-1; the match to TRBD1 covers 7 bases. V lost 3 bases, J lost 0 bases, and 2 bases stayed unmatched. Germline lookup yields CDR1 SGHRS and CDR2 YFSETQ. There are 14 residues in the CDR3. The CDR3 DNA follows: TGCGCCAGCAGCTGGGACAGACTGAACACTGAAGCTTTCTTT. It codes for CASSWDRLNTEAFF.

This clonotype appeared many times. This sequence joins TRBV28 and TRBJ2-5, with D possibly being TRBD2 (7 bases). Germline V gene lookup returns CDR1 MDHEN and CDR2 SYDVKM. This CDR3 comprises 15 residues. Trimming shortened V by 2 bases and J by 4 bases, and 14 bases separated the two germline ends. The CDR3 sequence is CASSLGGAGGETQYF. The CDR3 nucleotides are TGTGCCAGCAGTTTAGGGGGGGCAGGAGGAGAGACCCAGTACTTC. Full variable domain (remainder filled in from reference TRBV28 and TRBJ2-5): DVKVTQSSRYLVKRTGEKVFLECVQDMDHENMFWYRQDPGLGLRLIYFSYDVKMKEKGDIPEGYSVSREKKERFSLILESASTNQTSMYLCASSLGGAGGETQYFGPGTRLLVL.

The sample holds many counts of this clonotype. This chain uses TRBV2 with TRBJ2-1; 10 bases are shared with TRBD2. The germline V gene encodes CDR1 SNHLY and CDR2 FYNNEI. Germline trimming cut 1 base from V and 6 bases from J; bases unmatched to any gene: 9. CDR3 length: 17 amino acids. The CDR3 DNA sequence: TGTGCCAGCAGTGAAGGGGCTAGCGGGAGATGGGGCAATGAGCAGTTCTTC. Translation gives CASSEGASGRWGNEQFF. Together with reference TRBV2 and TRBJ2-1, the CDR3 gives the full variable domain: EPEVTQTPSHQVTQMGQEVILRCVPISNHLYFYWYRQILGQKVEFLVSFYNNEISEKSEIFDDQFSVERPDGSNFTLKIRSTKLEDSAMYFCASSEGASGRWGNEQFFGPGTRLTVL.

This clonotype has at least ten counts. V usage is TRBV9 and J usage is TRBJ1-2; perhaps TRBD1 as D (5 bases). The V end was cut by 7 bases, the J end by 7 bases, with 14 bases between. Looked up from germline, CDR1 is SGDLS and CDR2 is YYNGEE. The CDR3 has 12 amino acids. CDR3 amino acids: CASERGGLGYTF. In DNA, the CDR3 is TGTGCCAGCGAAAGGGGAGGGCTTGGCTACACCTTC.

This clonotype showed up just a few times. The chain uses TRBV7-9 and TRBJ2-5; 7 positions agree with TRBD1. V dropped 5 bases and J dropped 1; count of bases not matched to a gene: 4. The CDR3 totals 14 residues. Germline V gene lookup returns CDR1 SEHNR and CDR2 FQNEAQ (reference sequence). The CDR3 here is CASSMTGIQETQYF. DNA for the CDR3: TGTGCCAGCAGCATGACAGGGATCCAAGAGACCCAGTACTTC.

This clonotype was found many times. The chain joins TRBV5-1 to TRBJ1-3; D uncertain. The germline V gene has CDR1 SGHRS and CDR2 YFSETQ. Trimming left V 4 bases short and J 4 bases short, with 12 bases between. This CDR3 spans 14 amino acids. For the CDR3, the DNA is TGCGCCAGCAGCCTAACCGCAGACGGAAACACCATATATTTT. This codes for CASSLTADGNTIYF. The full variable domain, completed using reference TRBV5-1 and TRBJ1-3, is KAGVTQTPRYLIKTRGQQVTLSCSPISGHRSVSWYQQTPGQGLQFLFEYFSETQRNKGNFPGRFSGRQFSNSRSEMNVSTLELGDSALYLCASSLTADGNTIYFGEGSWLTVV.

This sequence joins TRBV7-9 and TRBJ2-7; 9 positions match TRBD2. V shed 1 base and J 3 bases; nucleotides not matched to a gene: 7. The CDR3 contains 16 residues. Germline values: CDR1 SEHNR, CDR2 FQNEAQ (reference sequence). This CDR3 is CASSLGDGTSYYEQYF. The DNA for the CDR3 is TGTGCCAGCAGCTTAGGAGATGGGACTAGCTACTACGAGCAGTACTTC.

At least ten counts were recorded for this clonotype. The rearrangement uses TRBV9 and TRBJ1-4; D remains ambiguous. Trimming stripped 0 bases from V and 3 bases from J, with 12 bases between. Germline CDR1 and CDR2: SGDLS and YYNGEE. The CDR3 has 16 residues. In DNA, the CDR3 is TGTGCCAGCAGCGTAGCAGGCGGGCAAGCTAATGAAAAACTGTTTTTT. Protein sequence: CASSVAGGQANEKLFF.

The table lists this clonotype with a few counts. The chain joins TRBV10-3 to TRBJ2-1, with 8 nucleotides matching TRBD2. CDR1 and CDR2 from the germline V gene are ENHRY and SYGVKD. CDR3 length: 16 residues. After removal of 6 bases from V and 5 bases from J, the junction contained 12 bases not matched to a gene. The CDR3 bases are TGTGCCATCAGGGATGCGCGGGGGGAGGGTGACAATGAGCAGTTCTTC. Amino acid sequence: CAIRDARGEGDNEQFF.

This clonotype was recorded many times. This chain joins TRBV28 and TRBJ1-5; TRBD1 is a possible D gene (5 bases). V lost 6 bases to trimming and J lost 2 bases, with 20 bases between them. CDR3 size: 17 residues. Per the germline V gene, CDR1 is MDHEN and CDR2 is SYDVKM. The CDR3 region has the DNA TGTGCCAGCAGGGGGGAGTACAGAGTAGTCGGCAATCAGCCCCAGCATTTT. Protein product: CASRGEYRVVGNQPQHF.